The clone carrying this T cell receptor (beta chain) was detected many times. One entry per CDR3 protein results from TCRdb running MiXCR on the RT-PCR reads. The repertoire holds roughly 9,400 distinct CDR3 sequences, roughly 6.4% seen once, with more than 25% in the top ten. These data originate in a study of patients and donors after allogeneic stem cell transplantation. V lost 8 bases, J lost 1 base, and 6 bases lay in between. The CDR3 runs 12 residues. The germline V gene has CDR1 SEHNR and CDR2 FQNEAQ (reference sequence). The V gene is TRBV7-9, the J gene TRBJ2-1; D remains unclear. What was sequenced was blood, either unsorted or a sorted T cell fraction (not recorded which). This TCR came from a human donor who was either an allogeneic HSCT recipient or a stem cell or donor lymphocyte infusion donor (not recorded which). It is not recorded whose cells these are; they may come from a transplant donor. CDR3 coding DNA: TGTGCCAGCGTCGCGTCCTACAATGAGCAGTTCTTC. Its translation: CASVASYNEQFF.